The rows below give T cell receptor beta chains drawn from one sample of a study of T cell responses to AZD1222 COVID-19 vaccine. Measured with immunoSEQ multiplex PCR; TCRdb has only the in-frame clones, and not every one. The table has about 120,000 clones, more than 75% seen once. Sequencing used peripheral blood, obtained 28 days after the second AZD1222 dose. These receptors were collected from an adult who received the AZD1222 COVID-19 vaccine. Both conserved end residues are part of each CDR3. D genes are given only for firm matches. Some rows mark clone size as missing; the rest say once, few, many or name a class of expanded clone.

CDR3 length	V gene	J gene	D gene	clone size	CDR3 DNA	CDR3 protein
16	TRBV5-1	TRBJ2-5	-	-	TGCGCCAGCAGCTTCCGACAGGCCTTGTACCAAGAGACCCAGTACTTC	CASSFRQALYQETQYF
15	TRBV27	TRBJ1-2	-	-	TGTGCCAGCAGACCAACAGGGCCCGATAACTATGGCTACACCTTC	CASRPTGPDNYGYTF
13	TRBV13	TRBJ2-3	TRBD2	-	TGTGCCAGCAGCCCAAGACTAGCGGGAGGGCAGTATTTT	CASSPRLAGGQYF
16	TRBV7-9	TRBJ1-1	-	once	TGTGCCAGCAGCGGAACCATGGGATTTATGGACACTGAAGCTTTCTTT	CASSGTMGFMDTEAFF
14	TRBV6-2/TRBV6-3	TRBJ1-3	-	-	TGTGCCAGCAGTTACCCGGACCACGGAAACACCATATATTTT	CASSYPDHGNTIYF
14	TRBV4-1	TRBJ2-7	-	once	TGCGCCAGCAGCCAAGAGATCCAAACCTACGAGCAGTACTTC	CASSQEIQTYEQYF
16	TRBV14	TRBJ1-2	TRBD1	-	TGTGCCAGCAGCCAAGCCGGGACAGGGCTCGGCTATGGCTACACCTTC	CASSQAGTGLGYGYTF
15	TRBV6-5	TRBJ2-2	-	-	TGTGCCAGCAGTTACTCCGTCAGGGGTACCGGGGAGCTGTTTTTT	CASSYSVRGTGELFF
15	TRBV19	TRBJ2-2	TRBD1	few	TGTGCCAGTAGACGTGACAGGGTAGGCACCGGGGAGCTGTTTTTT	CASRRDRVGTGELFF
15	TRBV6-5	TRBJ1-6	-	once	TGTGCCAGCAGTTACTCGACAGGACCAGGGTCACCCCTCCACTTT	CASSYSTGPGSPLHF
13	TRBV14	TRBJ2-5	-	once	TGTGCCAGCAGCCCTTGGTCCGTGGAGACCCAGTACTTC	CASSPWSVETQYF
15	TRBV5-6	TRBJ2-6	-	-	TGTGCCAGCAGCTGGAAGACCTCTGGGGCCAACGTCCTGACTTTC	CASSWKTSGANVLTF
17	TRBV5-1	TRBJ1-1	TRBD1	-	TGCGCCAGCAGCTTGGACAGGGGGCTCCCTTCGAACACTGAAGCTTTCTTT	CASSLDRGLPSNTEAFF
15	TRBV19	TRBJ1-5	-	-	TGTGCCAGTAGTATAGCAGGCAGGGTTAATCAGCCCCAGCATTTT	CASSIAGRVNQPQHF
15	TRBV18	TRBJ2-7	-	-	TGTGCCAGCTCACCACCTACAGGGAACACCTACGAGCAGTACTTC	CASSPPTGNTYEQYF
12	TRBV21-1	TRBJ1-2	-	many	TGTGCCAGCAGCAAAAGAGGAGCTGGCTACACCTTC	CASSKRGAGYTF
16	TRBV25-1	TRBJ2-3	TRBD2	once	TGTGCCAGCAGTGAATATCAGCGGGGAGACACAGATACGCAGTATTTT	CASSEYQRGDTDTQYF
15	TRBV11-2	TRBJ2-7	-	-	TGTGCCAGCACCTTTACAGGCCTAAGCGTCTACGAGCAGTACTTC	CASTFTGLSVYEQYF
16	TRBV7-3	TRBJ1-5	-	-	TGTGCCAGCAGCTTAACACAGGGCAATAGCAATCAGCCCCAGCATTTT	CASSLTQGNSNQPQHF
13	TRBV11-3	TRBJ1-1	TRBD1	-	TGTGCCAGCAGCGGACAGGGGGCCGCTGAAGCTTTCTTT	CASSGQGAAEAFF
15	TRBV28	TRBJ1-4	-	-	TGTGCCAGCAGTTTCCCCGGGGGGATTCGGGAAAAACTGTTTTTT	CASSFPGGIREKLFF
15	TRBV28	TRBJ1-1	TRBD1	-	TGTGCCAGCAGTTTATCCACAGGGGGTTGGACTGAAGCTTTCTTT	CASSLSTGGWTEAFF
16	TRBV5-1	TRBJ1-2	-	few	TGCGCCAGCAGCTTGCTCACAGGGATAGGGAACTATGGCTACACCTTC	CASSLLTGIGNYGYTF
14	TRBV7-8	TRBJ2-2	TRBD2	-	TGTGCCAGCAGCGTACTAGCGGGATCCGGGGAGCTGTTTTTT	CASSVLAGSGELFF
19	TRBV4-1	TRBJ2-4	TRBD2	-	TGCGCCAGCAGCCAAGCTGTCCTAGGGGCGGGAGGGCCTAAAAACATTCAGTACTTC	CASSQAVLGAGGPKNIQYF
12	TRBV19	TRBJ2-5	-	-	TGTGCCAGTGCCCGAGACCGAGAGACCCAGTACTTC	CASARDRETQYF
15	TRBV5-1	TRBJ2-1	TRBD2	-	TGCGCCAGCAGCTTGGGACTAGCGGTGTACAATGAGCAGTTCTTC	CASSLGLAVYNEQFF
15	TRBV5-8	TRBJ2-5	-	once	TGTGCCAGCAGCTTGGGAGGGGGATACCAAGAGACCCAGTACTTC	CASSLGGGYQETQYF
13	TRBV6-2/TRBV6-3	TRBJ1-2	-	once	TGTGCCAGCAGTTATCAAGGGAACTATGGCTACACCTTC	CASSYQGNYGYTF
12	TRBV30	TRBJ2-7	-	-	TGTGCCTGGTCGGGCGGCTCGTACGAGCAGTACTTC	CAWSGGSYEQYF
16	TRBV19	TRBJ2-3	TRBD2	-	TGTGCCAGTAGTGAACTAGCGGGAGGATCTTCTGATACGCAGTATTTT	CASSELAGGSSDTQYF